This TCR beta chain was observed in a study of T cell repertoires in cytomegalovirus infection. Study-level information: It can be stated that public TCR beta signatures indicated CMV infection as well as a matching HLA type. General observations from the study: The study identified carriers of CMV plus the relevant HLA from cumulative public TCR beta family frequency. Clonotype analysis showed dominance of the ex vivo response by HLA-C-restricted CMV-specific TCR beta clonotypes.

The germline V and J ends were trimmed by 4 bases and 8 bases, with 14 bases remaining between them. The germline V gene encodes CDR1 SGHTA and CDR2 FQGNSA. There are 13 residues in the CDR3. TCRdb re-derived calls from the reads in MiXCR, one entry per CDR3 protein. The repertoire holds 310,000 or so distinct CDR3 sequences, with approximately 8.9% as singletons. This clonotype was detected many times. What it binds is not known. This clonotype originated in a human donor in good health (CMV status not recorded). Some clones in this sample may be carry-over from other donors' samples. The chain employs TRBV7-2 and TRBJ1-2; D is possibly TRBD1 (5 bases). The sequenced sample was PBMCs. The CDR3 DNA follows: TGTGCCAGCAGCTCCACGGACATAGAGGGCTACACCTTC. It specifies CASSSTDIEGYTF.